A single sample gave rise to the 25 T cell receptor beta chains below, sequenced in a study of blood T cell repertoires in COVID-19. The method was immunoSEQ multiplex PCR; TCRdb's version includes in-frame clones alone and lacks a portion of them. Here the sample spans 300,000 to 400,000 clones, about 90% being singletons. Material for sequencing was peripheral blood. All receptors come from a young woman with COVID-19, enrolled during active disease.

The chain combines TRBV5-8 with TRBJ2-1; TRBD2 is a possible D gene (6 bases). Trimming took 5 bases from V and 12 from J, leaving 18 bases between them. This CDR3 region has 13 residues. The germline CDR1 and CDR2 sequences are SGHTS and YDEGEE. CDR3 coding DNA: TGTGCCAGCAGGATTGTTGCGGGGAGCTTGCAGTTCTTC. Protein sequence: CASRIVAGSLQFF.

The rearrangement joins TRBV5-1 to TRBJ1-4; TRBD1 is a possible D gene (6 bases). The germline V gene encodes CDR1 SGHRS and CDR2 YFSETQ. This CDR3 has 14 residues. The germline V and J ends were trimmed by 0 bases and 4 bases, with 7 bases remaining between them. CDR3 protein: CASSLARGNEKLFF. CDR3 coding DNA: TGCGCCAGCAGCTTGGCCAGGGGTAATGAAAAACTGTTTTTT.

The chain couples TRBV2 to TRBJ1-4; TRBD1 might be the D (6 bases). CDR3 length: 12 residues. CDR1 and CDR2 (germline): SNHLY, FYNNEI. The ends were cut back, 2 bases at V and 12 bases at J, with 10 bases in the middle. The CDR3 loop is CASSERGGELFF. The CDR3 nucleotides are TGTGCCAGCAGTGAAAGAGGGGGTGAACTGTTTTTT.

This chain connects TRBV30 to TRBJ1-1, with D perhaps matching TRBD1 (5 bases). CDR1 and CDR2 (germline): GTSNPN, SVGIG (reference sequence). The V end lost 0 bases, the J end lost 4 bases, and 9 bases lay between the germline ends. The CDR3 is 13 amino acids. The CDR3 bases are TGTGCCTGGAGTGTCGACGGGGGCACTGAAGCTTTCTTT. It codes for CAWSVDGGTEAFF.

The CDR3 bases are TGTGCCACCAGCAACCCGACAGGATACGAGCAGTACTTC. Protein product: CATSNPTGYEQYF. The genes are TRBV15 and TRBJ2-7; D perhaps matches TRBD1 (6 bases). V was shortened by 4 bases and J by 4 bases, with 11 bases between the two germline ends. In germline, CDR1 is LNHNV, CDR2 YYDKDF (reference sequence). CDR3 length equals 13 residues.

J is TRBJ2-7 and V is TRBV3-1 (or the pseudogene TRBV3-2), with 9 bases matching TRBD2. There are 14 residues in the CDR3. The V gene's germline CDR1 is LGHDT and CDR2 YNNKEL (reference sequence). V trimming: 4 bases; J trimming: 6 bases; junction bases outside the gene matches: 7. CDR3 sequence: CASSLSGRESEQYF. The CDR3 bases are TGTGCCAGCAGCCTTAGCGGGAGAGAGAGCGAGCAGTACTTC.

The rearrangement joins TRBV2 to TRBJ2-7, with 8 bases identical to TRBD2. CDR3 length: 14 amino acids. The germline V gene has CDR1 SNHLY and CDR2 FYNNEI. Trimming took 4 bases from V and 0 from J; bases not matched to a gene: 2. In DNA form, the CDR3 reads TGTGCCAGCAGTGTGAGCGGGGGCTCCTACGAGCAGTACTTC. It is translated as CASSVSGGSYEQYF.

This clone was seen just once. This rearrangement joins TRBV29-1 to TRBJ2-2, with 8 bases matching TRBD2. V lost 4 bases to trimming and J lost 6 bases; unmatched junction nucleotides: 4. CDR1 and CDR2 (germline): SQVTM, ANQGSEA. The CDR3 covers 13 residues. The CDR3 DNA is TGCAGCGTTGTGCGGGAGGATCCCGGGGAGCTGTTTTTT. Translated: CSVVREDPGELFF.

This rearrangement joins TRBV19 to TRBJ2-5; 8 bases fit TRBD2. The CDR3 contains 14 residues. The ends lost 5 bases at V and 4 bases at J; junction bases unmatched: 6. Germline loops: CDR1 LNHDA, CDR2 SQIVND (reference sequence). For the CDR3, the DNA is TGTGCCAGTAGTCAAGCGGGAGAAGGAGAGACCCAGTACTTC. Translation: CASSQAGEGETQYF.

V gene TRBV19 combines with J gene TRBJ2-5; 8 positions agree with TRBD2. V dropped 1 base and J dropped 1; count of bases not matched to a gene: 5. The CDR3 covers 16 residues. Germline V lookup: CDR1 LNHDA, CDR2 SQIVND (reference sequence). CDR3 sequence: CASSIAGREAQETQYF. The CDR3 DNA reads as TGTGCCAGTAGTATAGCCGGGCGGGAGGCCCAAGAGACCCAGTACTTC.

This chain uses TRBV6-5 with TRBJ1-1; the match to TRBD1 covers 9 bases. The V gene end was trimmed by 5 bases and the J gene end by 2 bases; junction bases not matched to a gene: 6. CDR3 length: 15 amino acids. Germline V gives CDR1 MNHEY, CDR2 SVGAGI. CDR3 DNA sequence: TGTGCCAGCAGTATACAGGGGGCTTTCAACACTGAAGCTTTCTTT. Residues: CASSIQGAFNTEAFF.

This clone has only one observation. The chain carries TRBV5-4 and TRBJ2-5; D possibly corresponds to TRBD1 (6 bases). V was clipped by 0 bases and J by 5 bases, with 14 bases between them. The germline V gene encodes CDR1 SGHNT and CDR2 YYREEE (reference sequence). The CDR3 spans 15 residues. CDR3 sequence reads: CASSLVPGDRETQYF. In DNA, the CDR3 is TGTGCCAGCAGCTTGGTCCCAGGGGATAGGGAGACCCAGTACTTC.

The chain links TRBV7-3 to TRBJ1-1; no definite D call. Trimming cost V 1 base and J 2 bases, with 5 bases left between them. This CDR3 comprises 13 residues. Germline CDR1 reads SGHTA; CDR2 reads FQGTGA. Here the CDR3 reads CASSLNINTEAFF. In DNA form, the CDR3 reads TGTGCCAGCAGCTTAAACATTAACACTGAAGCTTTCTTT.

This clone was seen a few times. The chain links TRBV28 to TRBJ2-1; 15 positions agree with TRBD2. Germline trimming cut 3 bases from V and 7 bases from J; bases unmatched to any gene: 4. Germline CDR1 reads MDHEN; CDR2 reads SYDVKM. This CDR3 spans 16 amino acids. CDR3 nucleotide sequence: TGTGCCAGCAGTTTCGGACTAGCGGGAGGGCCAAATGAGCAGTTCTTC. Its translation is CASSFGLAGGPNEQFF.

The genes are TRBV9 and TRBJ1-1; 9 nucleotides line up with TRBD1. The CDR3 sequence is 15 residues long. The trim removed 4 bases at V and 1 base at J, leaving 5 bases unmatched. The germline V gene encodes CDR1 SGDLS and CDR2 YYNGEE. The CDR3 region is CASSPQGAPNTEAFF. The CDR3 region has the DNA TGTGCCAGCAGCCCACAGGGGGCCCCGAACACTGAAGCTTTCTTT.

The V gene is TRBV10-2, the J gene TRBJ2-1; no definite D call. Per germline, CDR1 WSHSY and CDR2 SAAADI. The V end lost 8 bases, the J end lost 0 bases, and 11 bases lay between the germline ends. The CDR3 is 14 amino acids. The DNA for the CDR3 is TGCGCCAGCCAGGAAATGAGCTCCTACAATGAGCAGTTCTTC. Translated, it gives CASQEMSSYNEQFF.

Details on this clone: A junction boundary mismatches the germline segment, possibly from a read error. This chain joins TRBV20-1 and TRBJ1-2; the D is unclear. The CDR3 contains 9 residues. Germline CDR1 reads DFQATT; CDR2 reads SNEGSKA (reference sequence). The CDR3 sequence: CSASRVDSF. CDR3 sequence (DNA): TGCAGTGCTAGCAGAGTGGACTCCTTC.

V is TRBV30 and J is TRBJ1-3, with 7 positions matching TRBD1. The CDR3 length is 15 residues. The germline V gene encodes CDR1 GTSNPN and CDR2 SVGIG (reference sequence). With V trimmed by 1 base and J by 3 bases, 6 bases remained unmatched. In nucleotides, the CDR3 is TGTGCCTGGAGTGAGACAGGGAAAAGTGGAAACACCATATATTTT. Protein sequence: CAWSETGKSGNTIYF.

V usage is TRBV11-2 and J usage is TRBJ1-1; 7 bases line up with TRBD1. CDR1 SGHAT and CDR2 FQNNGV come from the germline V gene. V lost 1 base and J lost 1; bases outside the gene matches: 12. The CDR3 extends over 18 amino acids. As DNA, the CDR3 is TGTGCCAGCAGCTTAGTAAGTGTTAGGGGACAGTCGAACACTGAAGCTTTCTTT. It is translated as CASSLVSVRGQSNTEAFF.

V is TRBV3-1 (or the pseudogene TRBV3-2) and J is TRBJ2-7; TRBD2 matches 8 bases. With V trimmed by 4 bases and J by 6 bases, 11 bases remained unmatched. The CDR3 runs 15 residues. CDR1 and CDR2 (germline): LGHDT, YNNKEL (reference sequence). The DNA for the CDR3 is TGTGCCAGCAGCCCACGAACCGGGACTAGATTCGAGCAGTACTTC. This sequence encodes CASSPRTGTRFEQYF.

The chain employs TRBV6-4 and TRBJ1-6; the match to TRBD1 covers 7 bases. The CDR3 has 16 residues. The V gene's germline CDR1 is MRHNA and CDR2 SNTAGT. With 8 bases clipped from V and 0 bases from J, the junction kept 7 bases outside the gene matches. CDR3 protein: CASSGQESSYNSPLHF. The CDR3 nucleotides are TGTGCCAGCTCCGGACAGGAGAGCTCCTATAATTCACCCCTCCACTTT.

The CDR3 region has the DNA TGTGCCAGCAGCCAGAGAGGACTAGCGGGATTCGAGCAGTACTTC. Residues: CASSQRGLAGFEQYF. The J gene is TRBJ2-7, the V gene TRBV14; 12 nucleotides match TRBD2. The CDR3 is made up of 15 amino acids. V dropped 3 bases and J dropped 6; count of bases not matched to a gene: 6. CDR1 SGHDN and CDR2 FVKESK come from the germline V gene.

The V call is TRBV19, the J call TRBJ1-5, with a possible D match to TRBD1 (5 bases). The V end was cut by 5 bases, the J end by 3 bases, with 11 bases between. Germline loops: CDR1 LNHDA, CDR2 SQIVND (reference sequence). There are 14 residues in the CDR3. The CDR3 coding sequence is TGTGCCAGTAGTGCCCAAGGGGCCAATCAGCCCCAGCATTTT. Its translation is CASSAQGANQPQHF.

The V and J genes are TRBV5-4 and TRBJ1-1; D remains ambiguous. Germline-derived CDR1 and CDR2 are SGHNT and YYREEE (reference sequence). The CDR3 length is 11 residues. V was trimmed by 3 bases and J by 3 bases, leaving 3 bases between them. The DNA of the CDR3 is TGTGCCAGCAGCTCTTACACTGAAGCTTTCTTT. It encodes CASSSYTEAFF.

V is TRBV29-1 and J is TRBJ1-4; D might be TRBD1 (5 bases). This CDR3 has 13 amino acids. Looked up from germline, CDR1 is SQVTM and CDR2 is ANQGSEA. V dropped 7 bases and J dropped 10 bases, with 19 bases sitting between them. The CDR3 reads CSASIGAKAKLFF. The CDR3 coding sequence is TGCAGCGCCTCTATTGGGGCGAAGGCAAAACTGTTTTTT.